Listed below are T cell receptor beta chains from one sample, sequenced in a study of blood T cell repertoires in COVID-19. TCRdb keeps only in-frame clones here, not all; method: immunoSEQ multiplex PCR. The table has about 150,000 clones, roughly 88% seen once; the top ten hold approximately 0.63%. The sequencing input was peripheral blood. Receptors originate from a man aged 55 to 70 with COVID-19, enrolled during active disease. Both conserved end residues are trimmed from each CDR3. Each record gives: clone size, V gene, CDR3 protein. A row's size may be missing; if present it is once, few, many or a size class.

- | TRBV20-1 | SAKRETQY
- | TRBV12-3/TRBV12-4 | ASSQPGYGGYT
- | TRBV4-2 | ASSQGDSQPQH
- | TRBV18 | ASSPPGFSGANVLT
once | TRBV2 | ASNRGRIDEQY
- | TRBV19 | ASTWGAGGPQF
- | TRBV14 | ASSPTWQGAGAF
- | TRBV18 | ASSLDTRGSTQETQY
- | TRBV19 | ASSTLPRQANYGYT
- | TRBV19 | ASSKRQGNNYGYT
- | TRBV5-4 | ASSLGGAGQETQY
- | TRBV7-9 | ASSSWGTGGETQY
- | TRBV5-1 | ASSLDQANTEAF